This TCR beta chain derives from a study of blood T cell repertoires in COVID-19. Study as a whole: COVID-19 samples collected from the United States, Italy and Spain covered acute and convalescent phases. In each case, the material was cDNA or gDNA derived from T cells, B-cell-depleted T cells, or PBMCs.

Authors' data handling: Amplified reference gene primers provided the basis for estimating nucleated cell counts. Profiled with immunoSEQ multiplex PCR; TCRdb holds only in-frame clones, not every one. V and J calls and clone size come straight from that table; D and trimming were deduced from the DNA. The table lists fewer than 150,000 clones, about 84% of them singletons. CDR3 length: 15 amino acids. Trimming shortened V by 0 bases and J by 2 bases, and 10 bases separated the two germline ends. CDR1 is MNHEY, CDR2 SVGAGI, per germline. The gene calls are TRBV6-5 and TRBJ2-5; D gene uncertain. The sequencing input was peripheral blood. The sequence was obtained from a human donor in a cohort sampled during active COVID-19. The CDR3: CASSYSRRSQETQYF. DNA for the CDR3: TGTGCCAGCAGTTACTCGAGACGGAGTCAAGAGACCCAGTACTTC.